The rows below give T cell receptor beta chains drawn from one sample of a study of blood T cell repertoires in COVID-19. Only in-frame clones appear in the TCRdb table, and some are missing; sequencing was by immunoSEQ multiplex PCR. The sample has approximately 250,000 clones; around nine tenths are singletons. The specimen sequenced was peripheral blood. The receptors were sampled from a woman in her sixties with COVID-19, enrolled during active disease. The CDR3 runs from the conserved cysteine through the conserved F or W. The order of the fields is J gene, D gene, V gene, clone size, CDR3 DNA, CDR3 protein. A D gene is named only where the DNA matches it firmly. Rows give clone size only sometimes, using once, few, many, or a class for an expanded clone.

>TRBJ2-3|TRBD2|TRBV3-1/TRBV3-2|.
TGTGCCAGCAGAGATGGGACTAATACAGATACGCAGTATTTT
CASRDGTNTDTQYF
>TRBJ1-4|.|TRBV2|.
TGTGCCAGCAGTGAACCCCTAATCAGTCCCGGTACTCGCAGGATTGAAAAACTGTTTTTT
CASSEPLISPGTRRIEKLFF
>TRBJ2-1|TRBD2|TRBV15|.
TGTGCCACCAGCAGAGAAAATAGCGGGAGTTGGTACAATGAGCAGTTCTTC
CATSRENSGSWYNEQFF
>TRBJ2-1|.|TRBV10-3|.
TGTGCCATCAGCGACAACTACAATGAGCAGTTCTTC
CAISDNYNEQFF
>TRBJ2-1|TRBD2|TRBV30|once
TGTGCCGGCGGGACTAGCGGGTTGGGTGAGCAGTTCTTC
CAGGTSGLGEQFF
>TRBJ1-1|TRBD1|TRBV12-5|.
TGTGCTAGTGGTACGACAGGGCTGAACACTGAAGCTTTCTTT
CASGTTGLNTEAFF
>TRBJ2-1|TRBD2|TRBV7-2|.
TGTGCCAGCAGCTTAGACCCCACTTCTAGCGGGGGCTCCTACAATGAGCAGTTCTTC
CASSLDPTSSGGSYNEQFF
>TRBJ2-7|.|TRBV19|few
TGTGCCAGTAGTAGGGAGCCAGGCGAGCAGTACTTC
CASSREPGEQYF
>TRBJ2-5|.|TRBV19|.
TGTGCCAGTAGTCCCGGGACTCCGACGGAGGAGACCCAGTACTTC
CASSPGTPTEETQYF
>TRBJ2-7|.|TRBV7-3|.
TGTGCCAGCAGCTTAACAAGACAGGATTCCTACGAGCAGTACTTC
CASSLTRQDSYEQYF
>TRBJ1-3|.|TRBV7-2|.
TGTGCCAGCAGCTTGGAGTGGGTGGCCGGAAACACCATATATTTT
CASSLEWVAGNTIYF
>TRBJ1-4|.|TRBV7-9|.
TGTGCCAGCAGCGCAAGCGGGGGACGAGTTGCAACTAATGAAAAACTGTTTTTT
CASSASGGRVATNEKLFF
>TRBJ2-7|TRBD2|TRBV7-9|.
TGTGCCAGCAGCTTCCAAGCGGGATCAACCTCCGAGCAGTACTTC
CASSFQAGSTSEQYF
>TRBJ2-7|.|TRBV29-1|.
TGCAGCGTTGAAGGGGCCCACGAGCAGTACTTC
CSVEGAHEQYF
>TRBJ1-1|.|TRBV7-6|.
TGTGCCAGCAGCTTATTGGGAGGGAACACTGAAGCTTTCTTT
CASSLLGGNTEAFF
>TRBJ2-1|.|TRBV3-1/TRBV3-2|.
TGTGCCAGCAGCCAGAGGGGGAGTTACAATGAGCAGTTCTTC
CASSQRGSYNEQFF
>TRBJ2-3|TRBD1|TRBV30|.
TGTGCCTGGAGTGTAAAGACAGGGAGCACAGATACGCAGTATTTT
CAWSVKTGSTDTQYF
>TRBJ2-2|.|TRBV7-3|.
TGTGCCAGCAGCTTACGGGGAGGCACCGGGGAGCTGTTTTTT
CASSLRGGTGELFF
>TRBJ2-7|TRBD1|TRBV7-2|.
TGTGCCAACTCGGGACAGTTCTTCTACGAGCAGTACTTC
CANSGQFFYEQYF
>TRBJ2-1|TRBD2|TRBV14|.
TGTGCCAGCAGCCAAGGGGGGGGACTCTCGTTTCGCAATGAGCAGTTCTTC
CASSQGGGLSFRNEQFF
>TRBJ2-2|TRBD2|TRBV5-1|.
TGCGCCAGCAGCTTGGTGGGCACGACTAGCATGGCCGGGGAGCTGTTTTTT
CASSLVGTTSMAGELFF
>TRBJ2-1|TRBD2|TRBV5-4|.
TGTGCCAGCAGCGCAACTAGCGTTCCCTACAATGAGCAGTTCTTC
CASSATSVPYNEQFF
>TRBJ2-3|.|TRBV10-3|.
TGTGCCATCAGTGAGTCTCGGGGGGCGTATACAGATACGCAGTATTTT
CAISESRGAYTDTQYF
>TRBJ2-7|.|TRBV28|.
TGTGCCAGCAGTTTAATCGGCAGGGAAAGGTACGAGCAGTACTTC
CASSLIGRERYEQYF
>TRBJ1-5|.|TRBV3-1/TRBV3-2|.
TGTGCCAGCAGCCAAGGCGTTTATCAGCCCCAGCATTTT
CASSQGVYQPQHF
>TRBJ1-1|TRBD1|TRBV30|.
TGTGCCTGGAACCCCGGACAGGCGAACACTGAAGCTTTCTTT
CAWNPGQANTEAFF
>TRBJ2-2|TRBD2|TRBV28|.
TGTGCCAGCAGCCCTAGCGGGAGGACGAACACCGGGGAGCTGTTTTTT
CASSPSGRTNTGELFF
>TRBJ2-1|.|TRBV6-1|.
TGTGCCAGCAGTGAGTCGAGCGCCATCTACAATGAGCAGTTCTTC
CASSESSAIYNEQFF
>TRBJ2-7|.|TRBV28|.
TGTGCCAGCACACCCAATAGGGGTCAGGGTTCCTACGAGCAGTACTTC
CASTPNRGQGSYEQYF
>TRBJ2-6|.|TRBV28|few
TGTGCCAGCAGTTTTGTTGCAGGTCGCTCTGGGGCCAACGTCCTGACTTTC
CASSFVAGRSGANVLTF
>TRBJ1-4|.|TRBV6-5|.
TGTGCCAGCAGAGACAGCTTTGAAAAACTGTTTTTT
CASRDSFEKLFF
>TRBJ2-5|.|TRBV6-5|.
TGTGCCAGCAGTTTATATACTAGAGAAGAGACCCAGTACTTC
CASSLYTREETQYF
>TRBJ2-5|.|TRBV10-1|.
TGCGCCAGCAGTCCTGATACCGCGGGTACCCAGTACTTC
CASSPDTAGTQYF
>TRBJ2-1|TRBD2|TRBV19|.
TGTGCCAGTAGCGCCCCGGGCGGACTAGCGGGAGTGGGGGAGCAGTTCTTC
CASSAPGGLAGVGEQFF
>TRBJ1-1|.|TRBV28|.
TGTGCCAGCAGGCTAACAACAGGACCTGAAGCTTTCTTT
CASRLTTGPEAFF
>TRBJ1-5|.|TRBV6-4|.
TGTGCCAGCAGTGAAAACACAGGGACGGGTCAGCCCCAGCATTTT
CASSENTGTGQPQHF
>TRBJ1-4|TRBD1|TRBV19|.
TGTGCCAGTAGTATAGAAGCTCCAGGGGGATACGCTAATGAAAAACTGTTTTTT
CASSIEAPGGYANEKLFF
>TRBJ1-4|.|TRBV30|.
TGTGCCTGGAGGGAAAAGACAGCCTATAATGAAAAACTGTTTTTT
CAWREKTAYNEKLFF
>TRBJ2-7|.|TRBV19|.
TGTGCCAGTAGTATAGTTGGGGACACAAGCTACGAGCAGTACTTC
CASSIVGDTSYEQYF
>TRBJ2-4|TRBD2|TRBV4-1|.
TGCGCCAGCAGCCAAGATTTAGCGGGGGCTTTTTTAGACATTCAGTACTTC
CASSQDLAGAFLDIQYF
>TRBJ1-1|TRBD1|TRBV11-2|few
TGTGCCAGCAGCTTCGACAGGGGACTCTCTGAAGCTTTCTTT
CASSFDRGLSEAFF
>TRBJ2-7|TRBD1|TRBV7-2|.
TGTGCCAGCAGCTGGCTACCGGGACAGGGCGGCTACGAGCAGTACTTC
CASSWLPGQGGYEQYF
>TRBJ2-4|TRBD2|TRBV30|.
TGTGCCTGGAGTGCCCGGGGGGTAGCCAAAAACATTCAGTACTTC
CAWSARGVAKNIQYF
>TRBJ2-1|TRBD2|TRBV2|.
TGTGCCAGCAGTCCGGGACTAGCGGGAGGAGGGGAGCAATTCTTC
CASSPGLAGGGEQFF
>TRBJ2-3|TRBD1|TRBV7-3|.
TGTGCCAGCAGCCGCGACAGGGGGCGCACAGATACGCAGTATTTT
CASSRDRGRTDTQYF
>TRBJ1-2|.|TRBV18|.
TGTGCCAGCTCTCTTCTAAGGGAGGGGCTCAACTATGGCTACACCTTC
CASSLLREGLNYGYTF
>TRBJ1-5|.|TRBV27|.
TGTGCCAGCAGTTCCTACAGGGCATTGTTGGGCAATCAGCCCCAGCATTTT
CASSSYRALLGNQPQHF
>TRBJ2-3|TRBD2|TRBV6-6|.
TGTGCCAGCACCCGGGGGGGACTAAACACAGATACGCAGTATTTT
CASTRGGLNTDTQYF
>TRBJ2-7|.|TRBV21-1|.
TGTGCCAGCAGCCCCTGCGGGGGTGATGAAGTTCTGAGGGAGCAGTACTTC
CASSPCGGDEVLREQYF
>TRBJ1-2|.|TRBV24-1|.
TGTGCCACCAGTGATAGGCAGGGCGGTGGCTACACCTTC
CATSDRQGGGYTF
>TRBJ2-4|TRBD1|TRBV3-1/TRBV3-2|.
TGTGCCAGCAGCGCCCGGGACAGGGCAAACATTCAGTACTTC
CASSARDRANIQYF
>TRBJ1-6|TRBD1|TRBV30|.
TGTGCCTGGAGTCTTAGACCGGGACAGGATAATTCACCCCTCCACTTT
CAWSLRPGQDNSPLHF